The clone carrying this T cell receptor (beta chain) was counted many times. Its antigen remains unknown. The study amplified the TCR beta CDR3 region from genomic DNA. This amplification was carried out by two rounds of multiplex PCR. First-round PCR used primers specific to each TRBV and TRBJ gene. Each CDR3 protein gets one entry after TCRdb re-called the multiplex PCR reads with MiXCR. Here the sample spans 12,000 or so distinct CDR3 sequences, under 45% being singletons. A volume of around 6 milliliters of peripheral blood was collected by draw at each of two time points. Trimming pared 5 bases from V and 7 bases from J, leaving 12 bases between. The CDR3 loop spans 13 amino acids. CDR1 is KGHSH and CDR2 is LQKENI in the germline V gene. The sample originates from a study of prognosis after radiotherapy for stage I lung cancer. Overall study: Over twelve patients had newly diagnosed primary stage I lung tumors, and about 5 had oligometastatic NSCLC after surgical resection of the primary tumor.

Findings and limits, study-wide: As reported, TRBV and TRBJ gene usage differed between patients who had metastases and those who did not.

The input for sequencing was PBMCs, taken before or after stereotactic body radiation therapy (not recorded which). The chain carries TRBV18 and TRBJ1-5; tentatively, D is TRBD1 (5 bases). The TCR originated in a donor at least 50 years old with non-small cell lung cancer. The CDR3 coding sequence is TGTGCCAGCTCAGGGGCCCAGGAGCAGCCCCAGCATTTT. Translation gives CASSGAQEQPQHF.